This T cell receptor beta chain is drawn from a study of cytomegalovirus exposure and HLA in healthy donors. CDR3 length equals 14 residues. Per germline, CDR1 SGHAT and CDR2 FQNNGV. V lost 7 bases, J lost 5 bases, and 5 bases stayed unmatched. Researchers ran the PCR with 60 Vbeta and 13 Jbeta primers. Sequencing was performed with immunoSEQ multiplex PCR; in TCRdb, only in-frame clones are kept and a portion is missing. The repertoire holds roughly 150,000 clones, with around four fifths as singletons. The receptor comes from a male donor in good health and CMV-seronegative. The rearrangement uses TRBV11-2 and TRBJ2-7; 13 bases line up with TRBD2. Sequences were obtained from PBMCs. This chain's CDR3 is CASNGLAGVNEQYF. CDR3 nucleotides: TGTGCCAGCAACGGACTAGCGGGAGTAAACGAGCAGTACTTC.